These 23 T cell receptor beta chains were sequenced from one sample in a study of human T cells and chemical hapten exposure. Regarding time point: pre-sensitization, week 0. Treatment meaning: therapeutic diphenylcyclopropenone sensitization with weekly scalp DPC. TCRdb recomputed calls from the RACE reads with MiXCR, one row per CDR3 protein. The profile covers 150,000 to 200,000 distinct CDR3 sequences, with almost 30% appearing a single time and less than 3.5% taken by the ten largest. The input for sequencing was whole blood, taken in connection with sensitization to the hapten diphenylcyclopropenone (DPC). All receptors derive from a woman under 40 with alopecia areata. Some clones in this sample may be carry-over from other donors' samples.

CDR3 region: CAISEGAGGGYTF. DNA of the CDR3: TGTGCCATCAGTGAGGGGGCAGGGGGTGGCTACACCTTC. V and J are TRBV10-3 and TRBJ1-2; TRBD1 matches at 7 bases. The CDR3 loop spans 13 amino acids. Germline values: CDR1 ENHRY, CDR2 SYGVKD. V shed 2 bases and J 7 bases; nucleotides not matched to a gene: 4.

This clonotype was recorded a few times. J is TRBJ2-1 and V is TRBV12-5; TRBD1 might be the D (5 bases). The CDR3 has 14 residues. Trimming shortened V by 6 bases and J by 2 bases, and 11 bases separated the two germline ends. Germline-derived CDR1 and CDR2 are LGHNT and FRNRAP. In DNA form, the CDR3 reads TGTGCTAGTGGCCTCGCAGGGACCTACAATGAGCAGTTCTTC. Translating it yields CASGLAGTYNEQFF. Full variable domain (remainder filled in from reference TRBV12-5 and TRBJ2-1): DARVTQTPRHKVTEMGQEVTMRCQPILGHNTVFWYRQTMMQGLELLAYFRNRAPLDDSGMPKDRFSAEMPDATLATLKIQPSEPRDSAVYFCASGLAGTYNEQFFGPGTRLTVL.

The chain has TRBV5-1 and TRBJ1-2, with D hard to call. The germline V gene encodes CDR1 SGHRS and CDR2 YFSETQ. This CDR3 is built from 15 residues. Trimming took off 5 bases at V and 6 bases at J, with 20 bases between the two ends. CDR3: CASRVSDASGDGYTF. In DNA, the CDR3 is TGCGCCAGCAGGGTTTCGGACGCAAGCGGAGATGGCTACACCTTC.

This clonotype was found a few times. This chain joins TRBV7-3 and TRBJ2-1; 14 nucleotides align to TRBD2. The ends lost 5 bases at V and 10 bases at J; junction bases unmatched: 13. The germline V gene encodes CDR1 SGHTA and CDR2 FQGTGA. The CDR3 extends over 17 amino acids. In DNA form, the CDR3 reads TGTGCCAGCAGCCCCCATCCGGGACTAGCGGGAGTGGGGGAGCAGTTCTTC. Amino acid sequence: CASSPHPGLAGVGEQFF.

The chain recombines TRBV2 with TRBJ1-4; D might be TRBD1 (6 bases). CDR3 length equals 14 residues. Germline lookup yields CDR1 SNHLY and CDR2 FYNNEI. V was shortened by 6 bases and J by 6 bases, with 14 bases between the two germline ends. CDR3 amino acids: CASSTGGGHEKLFF. The CDR3 DNA follows: TGTGCCAGCAGCACCGGAGGGGGGCATGAAAAACTGTTTTTT.

This clonotype was counted between two and nine times. V usage is TRBV29-1 and J usage is TRBJ2-7; the match to TRBD1 covers 10 bases. CDR1 and CDR2 (germline): SQVTM, ANQGSEA. The CDR3 has 13 residues. J gave up 6 bases and V 4 bases, and 6 bases lay outside the gene matches. Here the CDR3 DNA reads TGCAGCGTTGCCGGGACAGGGGACTTCGAGCAGTACTTC. This gives the protein CSVAGTGDFEQYF.

This clonotype was observed a handful of times. The rearrangement links TRBV4-1 to TRBJ2-1; D call uncertain. CDR1 MGHRA and CDR2 YSYEKL come from the germline V gene. The CDR3 runs 15 residues. V lost 5 bases and J 3 bases, leaving 14 bases between the germline ends. CDR3 protein: CASSAYLDFYNEQFF. The DNA of the CDR3 is TGCGCCAGCAGCGCTTACCTTGACTTCTACAATGAGCAGTTCTTC.

The V call is TRBV7-9, the J call TRBJ1-1; TRBD1 aligns across 9 bases. This CDR3 has 15 amino acids. Germline-derived CDR1 and CDR2 are SEHNR and FQNEAQ (reference sequence). J was trimmed by 2 bases and V by 1 base; bases with no gene match: 2. This CDR3 is CASSLGDRENTEAFF. CDR3 DNA sequence: TGTGCCAGCAGCTTAGGGGACAGGGAAAACACTGAAGCTTTCTTT.

The genes are TRBV12-3 or TRBV12-4 and TRBJ2-7; 7 bases agree with TRBD1. CDR3 length: 14 residues. V was pared by 7 bases and J by 1 base, with 7 bases of the junction left unmatched. The CDR3 DNA is TGTGCCAGCACCCAAACAGGGGCGTCCTACGAGCAGTACTTC. It codes for CASTQTGASYEQYF.

This clonotype came up a few times. The V call is TRBV4-1, the J call TRBJ2-1, with unresolved D. Per the germline V gene, CDR1 is MGHRA and CDR2 is YSYEKL. The V end lost 1 base, the J end lost 7 bases, and 11 bases lay between the germline ends. This CDR3 contains 14 residues. The CDR3 DNA reads as TGCGCCAGCAGCCAAGTAAGAGGTGATAATGAGCAGTTCTTC. Translated, it gives CASSQVRGDNEQFF.

The V and J genes are TRBV9 and TRBJ1-1; weak D call: TRBD1 (6 bases). Germline values: CDR1 SGDLS, CDR2 YYNGEE. This CDR3 contains 13 residues. Between the trimmed V and J ends, which lost 4 bases and 5 bases, there was a span of 12 bases. In nucleotides, the CDR3 is TGTGCCAGCAGCCAGGGGCCAGAGACTGAAGCTTTCTTT. Translated: CASSQGPETEAFF.

This clonotype was counted only a few times. The chain recombines TRBV20-1 with TRBJ2-7; 12 bases match TRBD2. There are 14 residues in the CDR3. Germline assignment: CDR1 DFQATT and CDR2 SNEGSKA (reference sequence). The V and J ends lost 5 bases and 4 bases, in that order; junction bases with no gene match: 6. The CDR3 nucleotides are TGCAGTGCTGGGTCCGGGACTAGCGGGTACGAGCAGTACTTC. Amino acids: CSAGSGTSGYEQYF.

The rearrangement joins TRBV29-1 to TRBJ1-1; D unresolved. V was pared by 3 bases and J by 8 bases, with 13 bases between. CDR1 is SQVTM, CDR2 ANQGSEA, per germline. The CDR3 runs to 12 residues. The CDR3, as DNA: TGCAGCGTTGATGGCAGAGGGTCGGAAGCTTTCTTT. Protein: CSVDGRGSEAFF.

J is TRBJ1-2 and V is TRBV28; 9 positions agree with TRBD1. There are 15 residues in the CDR3. Per the germline V gene, CDR1 is MDHEN and CDR2 is SYDVKM. Trimming took 2 bases from V and 3 from J; bases not matched to a gene: 4. The CDR3 reads CASSLRDRADYGYTF. CDR3 coding DNA: TGTGCCAGCAGTTTAAGGGACAGGGCTGACTATGGCTACACCTTC.

This clonotype was seen a handful of times. The chain recombines TRBV10-3 with TRBJ1-1; no clear D gene. This CDR3 is 12 amino acids long. The germline gives CDR1 ENHRY, CDR2 SYGVKD. The germline V and J ends were trimmed by 7 bases and 3 bases, with 9 bases remaining between them. The chain's CDR3 is CAITTGDTEAFF. CDR3 nucleotides: TGTGCCATCACGACGGGAGACACTGAAGCTTTCTTT.

The chain is built from TRBV12-3 or TRBV12-4 and TRBJ1-3, with D uncertain. The ends were cut back, 6 bases at V and 0 bases at J, with 9 bases in the middle. This CDR3 is built from 14 residues. The CDR3 sequence: CASREGPSGNTIYF. CDR3 coding DNA: TGTGCCAGCAGAGAGGGCCCCTCTGGAAACACCATATATTTT.

This clonotype came up a few times. This chain joins TRBV7-2 and TRBJ1-1; D possibly corresponds to TRBD1 (6 bases). The CDR3 contains 15 residues. V dropped 1 base and J dropped 6 bases, with 15 bases sitting between them. Germline V gene data show CDR1 as SGHTA and CDR2 as FQGNSA. The CDR3 sequence: CASSLGDIRGAEAFF. CDR3 sequence (DNA): TGTGCCAGCAGCTTAGGGGACATCCGAGGGGCTGAAGCTTTCTTT.

The genes are TRBV12-3 or TRBV12-4 and TRBJ1-2; D is ambiguous. This CDR3 has 13 residues. Trimming removed 5 bases at V and 4 bases at J, with 11 bases between. Here the CDR3 DNA reads TGTGCCAGCAGTATCGTGGAGTCCTATGGCTACACCTTC. The encoded protein is CASSIVESYGYTF.

This clonotype was counted between two and nine times. V is TRBV10-3 and J is TRBJ2-7, with D possibly being TRBD1 (5 bases). Per germline, CDR1 ENHRY and CDR2 SYGVKD. V was pared by 3 bases and J by 7 bases, with 10 bases between. The CDR3 length is 12 residues. CDR3 protein: CAISDGQLEQYF. For the CDR3, the DNA is TGTGCCATCAGTGACGGACAATTGGAGCAGTACTTC.

This clonotype has a handful of counts. The chain links TRBV4-1 to TRBJ2-7, with 9 bases identical to TRBD1. Germline V gene lookup returns CDR1 MGHRA and CDR2 YSYEKL. J gave up 4 bases and V 4 bases, and 5 bases lay outside the gene matches. CDR3 length: 14 amino acids. CDR3 nucleotide sequence: TGCGCCAGCAGCCGGGGGACAGGGCGGTACGAGCAGTACTTC. Protein sequence: CASSRGTGRYEQYF.

The chain carries TRBV20-1 and TRBJ1-1; TRBD1 might be the D (5 bases). Germline loops: CDR1 DFQATT, CDR2 SNEGSKA (reference sequence). The CDR3 is 14 residues long. Trimming cost V 3 bases and J 5 bases, with 16 bases left between them. CDR3 bases: TGCAGTGCTAGTTATGGGACCCTTGGTACTGAAGCTTTCTTT. It specifies CSASYGTLGTEAFF.

The genes are TRBV6-2 or TRBV6-3 and TRBJ2-1; D gene ambiguous. The CDR3 consists of 12 residues. V was shortened by 6 bases and J by 4 bases, with 7 bases between the two germline ends. CDR1 and CDR2 from the germline V gene are MNHEY and SVGEGT. CDR3 amino acids: CASRPTYNEQFF. In DNA form, the CDR3 reads TGTGCCAGCAGACCGACGTACAATGAGCAGTTCTTC.

This clonotype has more than one count but fewer than ten. The rearrangement links TRBV29-1 to TRBJ2-5; D is possibly TRBD2 (5 bases). The CDR3 consists of 12 residues. Between the trimmed V and J ends, which lost 6 bases and 4 bases, there was a span of 12 bases. Germline assignment: CDR1 SQVTM and CDR2 ANQGSEA. CDR3 DNA: TGCAGCGTAGGTAGGCGGGCAGAGACCCAGTACTTC. Its protein is CSVGRRAETQYF. The whole variable domain, remainder taken from reference TRBV29-1 and TRBJ2-5, is SAVISQKPSRDICQRGTSLTIQCQVDSQVTMMFWYRQQPGQSLTLIATANQGSEATYESGFVIDKFPISRPNLTFSTLTVSNMSPEDSSIYLCSVGRRAETQYFGPGTRLLVL.